This T cell receptor beta chain originates from a study of cytomegalovirus exposure and HLA in healthy donors. The PCR ran on 60 Vbeta and 13 Jbeta primers. The method was immunoSEQ multiplex PCR; TCRdb's version includes in-frame clones alone and lacks a portion of them. The data hold about 73,000 clones, with roughly 71% observed a single time. The CDR3 runs to 15 residues. V lost 4 bases and J 2 bases, leaving 15 bases between the germline ends. Germline V gene data show CDR1 as KGHSH and CDR2 as LQKENI. The chain has TRBV18 and TRBJ2-7; D might be TRBD1 (6 bases). This receptor was taken from a man aged 65 to 85 in good health and CMV-seronegative. Specimen: PBMCs. The CDR3 sequence is CASSLRDKGPYEQYF. In DNA, the CDR3 is TGTGCCAGCTCACTCCGGGACAAGGGACCCTACGAGCAGTACTTC.